The rows below give T cell receptor beta chains drawn from one sample of a study of shared clonotypes between healthy human individuals. Repertoires were generated with immunoSEQ multiplex PCR, while TCRdb's copy carries only in-frame clones and drops some. The sample lists about 1.5 million clones, around 95% occurring once. Sequenced input: naive CD4+ T cells sorted from blood. Receptors originate from a young man in good health. Both conserved end residues are part of each CDR3. The D gene is left open where the match is weak. Only part of the rows carry a size: once, few, many, or a class if the clone is expanded.

j_call: TRBJ1-4
d_call: TRBD1
clone_size: .
v_call: TRBV6-1
cdr3_aa: CASGGTANEKLFF
cdr3_nt: TGTGCCAGTGGAGGGACAGCTAATGAAAAACTGTTTTTT

j_call: TRBJ2-1
d_call: .
clone_size: .
v_call: TRBV11-3
cdr3_aa: CASSLDGGRSGNEQFF
cdr3_nt: TGTGCCAGCAGCTTAGATGGGGGGCGATCAGGCAATGAGCAGTTCTTC

j_call: TRBJ1-5
d_call: .
clone_size: .
v_call: TRBV28
cdr3_aa: CASSLQAINQPQHF
cdr3_nt: TGTGCCAGCAGTTTACAGGCCATCAATCAGCCCCAGCATTTT

j_call: TRBJ1-5
d_call: .
clone_size: once
v_call: TRBV7-7
cdr3_aa: CASSLAIDQPQHF
cdr3_nt: TGTGCTAGCAGCTTAGCGATCGATCAGCCCCAGCATTTT

j_call: TRBJ2-7
d_call: .
clone_size: .
v_call: TRBV5-8
cdr3_aa: CASSATRTLSYEQYF
cdr3_nt: TGTGCCAGCAGCGCCACGAGGACCCTCTCCTACGAGCAGTACTTC

j_call: TRBJ2-3
d_call: TRBD2
clone_size: .
v_call: TRBV11-2
cdr3_aa: CASSGAGGITDTQYF
cdr3_nt: TGTGCCAGCAGTGGGGCGGGAGGAATCACAGATACGCAGTATTTT

j_call: TRBJ2-7
d_call: .
clone_size: .
v_call: TRBV11-2
cdr3_aa: CASSLSAGPYEQYF
cdr3_nt: TGTGCCAGCAGCTTAAGCGCAGGGCCCTACGAGCAGTACTTC

j_call: TRBJ2-5
d_call: TRBD2
clone_size: .
v_call: TRBV4-3
cdr3_aa: CASSQDRGLAGRETQYF
cdr3_nt: TGCGCCAGCAGCCAAGATCGGGGACTAGCGGGACGGGAGACCCAGTACTTC

j_call: TRBJ2-7
d_call: TRBD2
clone_size: .
v_call: TRBV27
cdr3_aa: CASSVKTSGSEQYF
cdr3_nt: TGTGCCAGCAGTGTAAAGACTAGCGGGAGCGAGCAGTACTTC

j_call: TRBJ2-7
d_call: TRBD1
clone_size: .
v_call: TRBV7-3
cdr3_aa: CASSDSGTGIGEQYF
cdr3_nt: TGTGCCAGCAGCGACTCCGGGACAGGGATCGGCGAGCAGTACTTC

j_call: TRBJ2-3
d_call: TRBD2
clone_size: .
v_call: TRBV29-1
cdr3_aa: CSVERLAGGFYADTQYF
cdr3_nt: TGCAGCGTTGAACGACTAGCGGGAGGGTTTTACGCAGATACGCAGTATTTT